Only a few counts were recorded for the clone carrying this T cell receptor beta chain. Unmatched junction bases numbered 2, after V lost 2 bases and J lost 6 bases. The CDR3 runs to 14 residues. Germline lookup yields CDR1 SGHTA and CDR2 FQGNSA. This sample was taken from a study of T cells after yellow fever vaccination. MiXCR, run by TCRdb on the 5' RACE reads, gives a single entry per CDR3 protein. The data show 350,000 to 550,000 distinct CDR3 sequences, under 20% seen once. The rearrangement uses TRBV7-2 and TRBJ2-2, with 8 bases lining up with TRBD2. Sequenced material: PBMCs, taken before the yellow fever booster vaccination. The clonotype comes from a man in his late teens or twenties who received the YFV17D yellow fever vaccine. The CDR3 nucleotides read TGTGCCAGCAGCTTACGACTAGCGTCCGGGGAGCTGTTTTTT. Residues: CASSLRLASGELFF.